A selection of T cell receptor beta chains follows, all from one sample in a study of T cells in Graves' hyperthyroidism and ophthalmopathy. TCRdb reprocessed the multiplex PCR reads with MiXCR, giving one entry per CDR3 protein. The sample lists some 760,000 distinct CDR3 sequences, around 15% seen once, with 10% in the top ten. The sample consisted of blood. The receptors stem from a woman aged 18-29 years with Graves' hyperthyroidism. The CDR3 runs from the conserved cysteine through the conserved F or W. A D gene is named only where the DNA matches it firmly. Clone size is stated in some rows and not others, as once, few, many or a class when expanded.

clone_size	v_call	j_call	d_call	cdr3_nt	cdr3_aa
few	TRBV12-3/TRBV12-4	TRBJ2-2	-	TGTGCCAGCCTCCTTTTCGGTAACACCGGGGAGCTGTTTTTT	CASLLFGNTGELFF
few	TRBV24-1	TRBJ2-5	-	TGTGCCACCAGTGAACCGGACGGTCAAGAGACCCAGTACTTC	CATSEPDGQETQYF
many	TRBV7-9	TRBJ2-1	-	TGTGCCAGCAGCTTAGGGTCTCCCGAAGTTGAGCAGTTCTTC	CASSLGSPEVEQFF
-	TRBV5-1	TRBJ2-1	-	TGCGCCAGCACGGGGGCGAGCTCCTACAATGAGCAGTTCTTC	CASTGASSYNEQFF
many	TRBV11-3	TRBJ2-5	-	TGTGCCAGCAGCTTAGTTCCAGGCCCCCAAGAGACCCAGTACTTC	CASSLVPGPQETQYF
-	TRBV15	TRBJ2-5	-	TGTGCCACCAGCAGAAAACAGGGGGGGCAAGAGACCCAGTACTTC	CATSRKQGGQETQYF
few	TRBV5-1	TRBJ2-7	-	TGCGCCAGCAGCTTGGGGTCCGGGGACTCCTACGAGCAGTACTTC	CASSLGSGDSYEQYF
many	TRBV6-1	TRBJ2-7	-	TGTGCCAGCAGTGAAAAGGGGGACGAGCAGTACTTC	CASSEKGDEQYF
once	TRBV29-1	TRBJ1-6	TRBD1	TGCAGCGTGAGGACAGGGAGTCAGTCACCCCTCCACTTT	CSVRTGSQSPLHF
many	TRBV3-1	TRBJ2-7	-	TGTGCCAGCAGCCAGCCGCAGGCGAGCGAGCAGTACTTC	CASSQPQASEQYF
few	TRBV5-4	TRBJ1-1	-	TGTGCCAGCAGCTTGGACGGGTTGTACACTGAAGCTTTCTTT	CASSLDGLYTEAFF
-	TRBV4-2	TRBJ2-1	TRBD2	TGTGCCAGCAGCCAGATACTAGCGGGTCGCTCCTACAATGAGCAGTTCTTC	CASSQILAGRSYNEQFF
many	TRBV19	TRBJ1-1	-	TGTGCCAGTAGTATCCCCACATTCCGGGTCTCGAACACTGAAGCTTTCTTT	CASSIPTFRVSNTEAFF
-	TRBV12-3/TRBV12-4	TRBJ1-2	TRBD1	TGTGCCAGCAGTTTAACTCCCCCTCCAGGGGGTCTTGGCTACACCTTC	CASSLTPPPGGLGYTF
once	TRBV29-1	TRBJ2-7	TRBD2	TGCAGCGTGGCGGAAGCGGGAGGGCCCGCCTACGAGCAGTACTTC	CSVAEAGGPAYEQYF
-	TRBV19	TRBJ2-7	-	TGTGCCACCCACGGACCGATTACCTACGAGCAGTACTTC	CATHGPITYEQYF
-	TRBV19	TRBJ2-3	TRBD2	TGTGCCAGTAACACAAGGGGGACTAGCGGCGCGGATACGCAGTATTTT	CASNTRGTSGADTQYF
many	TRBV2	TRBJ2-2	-	TGTGCCAGCAGTTCCGCTCAGCCGGGGAACACCGGGGAGCTGTTTTTT	CASSSAQPGNTGELFF
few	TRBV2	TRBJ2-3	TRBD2	TGTGCCAGCGCGGCCGAAGCGGGAGGCACAGATACGCAGTATTTT	CASAAEAGGTDTQYF
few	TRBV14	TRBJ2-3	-	TGTGCCAGCAGCCAAGTCTTCGGAGGAGATACGCAGTATTTT	CASSQVFGGDTQYF
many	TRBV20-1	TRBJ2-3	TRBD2	TGCAGTGCTAGAGATACAGGAATGGGGCGGGAGGTATTCTTTTGGACAGATACGCAGTATTTT	CSARDTGMGREVFFWTDTQYF
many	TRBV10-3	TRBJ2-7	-	TGTGCCATCAGTGCTCAGCCGGGACTTCCAGACTACGAGCAGTACTTC	CAISAQPGLPDYEQYF
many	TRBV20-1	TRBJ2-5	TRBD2	TGCAGTGCTAGAGGGATAGGACTAGCGGGTCGAGAGACCCAGTACTTC	CSARGIGLAGRETQYF
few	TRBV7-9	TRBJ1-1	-	TGTGCCAGCAGCCCAACGACAGAACACACTGAAGCTTTCTTT	CASSPTTEHTEAFF
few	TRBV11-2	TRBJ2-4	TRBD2	TGTGCCAGCAGCTTTCCGGGACTAGGGGCCAAAAACATTCAGTACTTC	CASSFPGLGAKNIQYF
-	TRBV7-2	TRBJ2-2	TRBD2	TGTGCCAGCAGCTCTAGCGGGAGAAGGGCCGGGGAGCTGTTTTTT	CASSSSGRRAGELFF
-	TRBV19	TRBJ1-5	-	TGTGCCAGTAAAAGGGGTGGGGCGGTGGCGGGCAATCAGCCCCAGCATTTT	CASKRGGAVAGNQPQHF
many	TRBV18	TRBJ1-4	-	TGTGCCAGCTCACCCCAGGGCTCCGGAAAACTGTTTTTT	CASSPQGSGKLFF
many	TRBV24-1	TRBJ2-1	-	TGTGCCACCAGTGTGATCCCCTTTGGACCTAAAGAGGGCAATGAGCAGTTCTTC	CATSVIPFGPKEGNEQFF